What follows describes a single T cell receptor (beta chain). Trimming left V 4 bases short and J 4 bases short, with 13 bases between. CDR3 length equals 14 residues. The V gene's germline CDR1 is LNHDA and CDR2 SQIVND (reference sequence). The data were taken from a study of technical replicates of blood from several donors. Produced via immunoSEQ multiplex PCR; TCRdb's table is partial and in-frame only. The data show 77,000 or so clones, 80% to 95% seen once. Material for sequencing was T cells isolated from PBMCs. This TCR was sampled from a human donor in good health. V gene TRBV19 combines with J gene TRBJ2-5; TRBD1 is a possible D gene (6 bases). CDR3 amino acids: CASSTNRVGETQYF. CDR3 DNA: TGTGCCAGTAGTACCAACAGGGTAGGAGAGACCCAGTACTTC.